The rows below give T cell receptor beta chains drawn from one sample of a study of blood T cell repertoires in COVID-19. Sequencing was performed with immunoSEQ multiplex PCR; in TCRdb, only in-frame clones are kept and a portion is missing. Of under 150,000 clones in the sample, roughly 79% were seen once. Sequenced sample: peripheral blood. The receptors come from an older woman with active or convalescent COVID-19. CDR3s include the opening cysteine and the closing phenylalanine or tryptophan. A D gene is named only where the DNA matches it firmly. Expanded clones are given a class, and other clones once, few, many or no size at all.

D	size	J	V	CDR3	DNA
-	-	TRBJ2-3	TRBV5-4	CASSLGSRGSGSDTQYF	TGTGCCAGCAGCTTGGGGTCCAGGGGTTCAGGTTCGGATACGCAGTATTTT
TRBD1	-	TRBJ2-5	TRBV7-6	CASSSTGADQYF	TGTGCCAGCAGCTCGACAGGGGCCGACCAGTACTTC
-	-	TRBJ2-3	TRBV19	CASTTKSDYTDTQYF	TGTGCCAGCACCACCAAGTCGGACTACACAGATACGCAGTATTTT
-	-	TRBJ2-3	TRBV28	CASRSPRGSSTDTQYF	TGTGCCAGCAGATCTCCCAGGGGTTCGAGCACAGATACGCAGTATTTT
-	-	TRBJ1-3	TRBV28	CASSLNGDGNTIYF	TGTGCCAGCAGTTTAAACGGAGATGGAAACACCATATATTTT
TRBD1	-	TRBJ1-2	TRBV5-1	CASSPRQGTNYGYTF	TGCGCCAGCAGCCCCAGACAGGGGACGAACTATGGCTACACCTTC
-	-	TRBJ2-7	TRBV10-1	CACAAEEDSYEQYF	TGCGCCTGCGCCGCCGAAGAGGACAGCTACGAGCAGTACTTC
TRBD1	few	TRBJ1-1	TRBV5-1	CASSPSGTGNTEAFF	TGCGCCAGCAGCCCCTCCGGGACAGGGAACACTGAAGCTTTCTTT
-	-	TRBJ2-5	TRBV27	CASSPRGYQETQYF	TGTGCCAGCAGCCCCCGGGGGTACCAAGAGACCCAGTACTTC
-	-	TRBJ2-3	TRBV28	CASKRLASDTQYF	TGTGCCAGCAAGCGGCTAGCGTCAGATACGCAGTATTTT
-	once	TRBJ2-3	TRBV3-1/TRBV3-2	CASRPTGADTQYF	TGTGCCAGCAGGCCCACAGGAGCAGATACGCAGTATTTT
-	-	TRBJ1-1	TRBV12-3/TRBV12-4	CASSRDMNTEAFF	TGTGCCAGCAGCAGGGACATGAACACTGAAGCTTTCTTT
-	-	TRBJ1-4	TRBV5-6	CASSLDREGEKLFF	TGTGCCAGCAGCTTGGACAGGGAAGGGGAAAAACTGTTTTTT
-	-	TRBJ1-1	TRBV27	CASSLSEGWSTEAFF	TGTGCCAGCAGTTTATCGGAGGGCTGGAGCACTGAAGCTTTCTTT
TRBD1	-	TRBJ2-3	TRBV7-9	CASSFWTGGTDTQYF	TGTGCCAGCAGCTTCTGGACAGGGGGCACAGATACGCAGTATTTT
-	-	TRBJ1-2	TRBV10-3	CAIKPLGEAYGYTF	TGTGCCATCAAGCCCCTTGGGGAGGCCTATGGCTACACCTTC
-	-	TRBJ1-4	TRBV7-6	CASSLAGMGATNEKLFF	TGTGCCAGCAGCCTGGCGGGAATGGGGGCAACTAATGAAAAACTGTTTTTT
-	once	TRBJ1-1	TRBV18	CASSPLEGNTEAFF	TGTGCCAGCTCACCCCTCGAGGGGAACACTGAAGCTTTCTTT
TRBD1	-	TRBJ1-2	TRBV9	CASSPIPQGQGSLYGYTF	TGTGCCAGCAGCCCTATCCCCCAGGGACAGGGTTCTCTCTATGGCTACACCTTC
TRBD1	-	TRBJ1-2	TRBV28	CASSLQGMGGYTF	TGTGCCAGCAGCCTACAGGGGATGGGCGGCTACACCTTC
-	few	TRBJ2-1	TRBV5-6	CASSLRNEQFF	TGTGCCAGCAGCTTGCGCAATGAGCAGTTCTTC
-	-	TRBJ1-4	TRBV6-1	CASSDSSYRDEKLFF	TGTGCCAGCAGTGATTCGAGTTATCGGGATGAAAAACTGTTTTTT
-	once	TRBJ1-5	TRBV9	CASSSDGGRQPQHF	TGTGCCAGCAGCTCGGACGGGGGGAGGCAGCCCCAGCATTTT
-	-	TRBJ2-3	TRBV21-1	CASSPDEDRGRVADTQYF	TGTGCCAGCAGCCCCGATGAGGACAGGGGGCGGGTTGCAGATACGCAGTATTTT
TRBD2	few	TRBJ2-7	TRBV3-1/TRBV3-2	CASSQEDSGRTLHEQYF	TGTGCCAGCAGCCAAGAAGATAGCGGGAGAACTCTCCACGAGCAGTACTTC
TRBD1	-	TRBJ2-1	TRBV10-3	CAISSGQGTNEQFF	TGTGCCATCAGCTCGGGACAGGGTACTAATGAGCAGTTCTTC
TRBD2	-	TRBJ2-7	TRBV6-6	CASSYAIGLAGYEQYF	TGTGCCAGCAGTTACGCTATCGGACTAGCGGGCTACGAGCAGTACTTC
TRBD1	-	TRBJ1-5	TRBV27	CASSLWAGGLQPQHF	TGTGCCAGCAGTTTATGGGCAGGGGGCCTCCAGCCCCAGCATTTT
-	-	TRBJ1-4	TRBV28	CASSFSGGLGEKLFF	TGTGCCAGCAGTTTCTCGGGGGGGTTAGGTGAAAAACTGTTTTTT
-	-	TRBJ2-2	TRBV11-3	CASSIPGGGELFF	TGTGCCAGCAGTATTCCCGGGGGCGGGGAGCTGTTTTTT
TRBD1	once	TRBJ2-2	TRBV5-1	CASYLDRAGGELFF	TGCGCCAGCTATCTGGACAGGGCCGGCGGGGAGCTGTTTTTT
TRBD1	-	TRBJ1-4	TRBV28	CASSLDRESNEKLFF	TGTGCCAGCAGTTTGGACAGGGAATCGAATGAAAAACTGTTTTTT
-	-	TRBJ1-2	TRBV19	CASSSLGDRPNYGYTF	TGTGCCAGTAGTTCCTTGGGTGACAGGCCAAACTATGGCTACACCTTC
-	-	TRBJ1-2	TRBV30	CAWRARGYSLYGYTF	TGTGCCTGGAGGGCTAGGGGTTACTCCCTCTATGGCTACACCTTC
TRBD1	-	TRBJ2-1	TRBV7-2	CASSNNRDRGRNEQFF	TGTGCCAGTTCGAACAACCGGGACAGGGGGAGGAATGAGCAGTTCTTC
TRBD2	-	TRBJ2-2	TRBV3-1/TRBV3-2	CASSRRLAGNTGELFF	TGTGCCAGCAGCCGGAGACTAGCAGGGAACACCGGGGAGCTGTTTTTT
-	-	TRBJ2-1	TRBV2	CASSEPMRDNEQFF	TGTGCCAGCAGTGAACCCATGCGGGACAATGAGCAGTTCTTC
TRBD2	few	TRBJ2-1	TRBV9	CASSISGTRYNEQFF	TGTGCCAGCAGCATTAGCGGGACGAGGTACAATGAGCAGTTCTTC
-	-	TRBJ1-1	TRBV6-5	CASTVQGWNTEAFF	TGTGCCAGCACAGTACAGGGATGGAACACTGAAGCTTTCTTT
-	-	TRBJ1-2	TRBV18	CASSPDRSNYGYTF	TGTGCCAGCTCACCTGACAGATCTAACTATGGCTACACCTTC
TRBD1	once	TRBJ1-5	TRBV19	CASSIRDRNQPQHF	TGTGCCAGTAGTATCCGGGACAGAAATCAGCCCCAGCATTTT
-	-	TRBJ2-3	TRBV13	CASSPTGTLTDTQYF	TGTGCCAGCAGTCCCACAGGGACCCTCACAGATACGCAGTATTTT